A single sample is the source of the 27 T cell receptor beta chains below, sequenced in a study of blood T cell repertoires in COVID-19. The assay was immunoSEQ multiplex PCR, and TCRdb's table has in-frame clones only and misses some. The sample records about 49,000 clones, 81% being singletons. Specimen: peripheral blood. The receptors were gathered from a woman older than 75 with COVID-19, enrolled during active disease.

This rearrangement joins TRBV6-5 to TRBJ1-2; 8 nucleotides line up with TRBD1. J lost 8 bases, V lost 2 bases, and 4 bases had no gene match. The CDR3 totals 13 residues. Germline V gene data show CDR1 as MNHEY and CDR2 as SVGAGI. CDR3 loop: CASSYPGGGGYTF. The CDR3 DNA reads TGTGCCAGCAGTTACCCAGGGGGCGGGGGCTACACCTTC.

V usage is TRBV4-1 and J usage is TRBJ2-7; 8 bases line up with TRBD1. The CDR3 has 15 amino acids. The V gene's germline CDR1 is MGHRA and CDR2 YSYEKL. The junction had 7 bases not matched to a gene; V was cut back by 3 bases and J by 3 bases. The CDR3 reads CASSHPGTGGYEQYF. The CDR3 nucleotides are TGCGCCAGCAGCCATCCCGGGACAGGAGGCTACGAGCAGTACTTC.

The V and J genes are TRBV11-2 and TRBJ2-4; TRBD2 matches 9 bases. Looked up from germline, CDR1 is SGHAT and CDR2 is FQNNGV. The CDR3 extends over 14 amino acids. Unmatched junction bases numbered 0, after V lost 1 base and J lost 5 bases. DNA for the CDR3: TGTGCCAGCAGCTTAGTAGCGGGGGAAAACATTCAGTACTTC. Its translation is CASSLVAGENIQYF.

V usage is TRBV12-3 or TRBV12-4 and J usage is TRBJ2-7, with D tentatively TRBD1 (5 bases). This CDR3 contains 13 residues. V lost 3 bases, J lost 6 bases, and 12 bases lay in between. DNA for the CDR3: TGTGCCAGCAGTTTGACGAACACAGGCGAGCAGTACTTC. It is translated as CASSLTNTGEQYF.

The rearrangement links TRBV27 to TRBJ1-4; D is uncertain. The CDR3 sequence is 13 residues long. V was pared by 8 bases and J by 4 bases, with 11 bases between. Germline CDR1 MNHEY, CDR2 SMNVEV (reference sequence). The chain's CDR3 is CASRRTFNEKLFF. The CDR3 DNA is TGTGCCAGCCGTCGAACTTTTAATGAAAAACTGTTTTTT.

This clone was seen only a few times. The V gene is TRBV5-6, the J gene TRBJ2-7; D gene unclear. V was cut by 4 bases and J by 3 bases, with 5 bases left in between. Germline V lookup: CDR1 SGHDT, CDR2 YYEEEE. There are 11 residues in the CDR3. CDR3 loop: CASSKLYEQYF. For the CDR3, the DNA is TGTGCCAGCAGCAAACTCTACGAGCAGTACTTC.

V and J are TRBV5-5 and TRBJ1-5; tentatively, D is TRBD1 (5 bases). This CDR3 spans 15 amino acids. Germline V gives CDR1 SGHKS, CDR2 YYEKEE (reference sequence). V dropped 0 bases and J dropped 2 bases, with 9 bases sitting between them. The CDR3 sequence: CASSLGQGGNQPQHF. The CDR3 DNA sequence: TGTGCCAGCAGCTTGGGGCAGGGTGGCAATCAGCCCCAGCATTTT.

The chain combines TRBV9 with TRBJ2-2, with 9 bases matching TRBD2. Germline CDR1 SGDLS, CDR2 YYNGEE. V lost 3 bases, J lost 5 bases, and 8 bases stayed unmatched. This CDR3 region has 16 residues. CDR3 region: CASSARTSVRTGELFF. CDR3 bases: TGTGCCAGCAGCGCCCGGACTAGCGTCAGAACCGGGGAGCTGTTTTTT.

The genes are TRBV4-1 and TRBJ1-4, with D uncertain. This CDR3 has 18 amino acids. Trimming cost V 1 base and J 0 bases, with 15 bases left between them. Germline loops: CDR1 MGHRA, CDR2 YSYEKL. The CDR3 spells CASSQVRKALATNEKLFF. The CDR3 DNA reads TGCGCCAGCAGCCAAGTGCGGAAAGCACTTGCAACTAATGAAAAACTGTTTTTT.

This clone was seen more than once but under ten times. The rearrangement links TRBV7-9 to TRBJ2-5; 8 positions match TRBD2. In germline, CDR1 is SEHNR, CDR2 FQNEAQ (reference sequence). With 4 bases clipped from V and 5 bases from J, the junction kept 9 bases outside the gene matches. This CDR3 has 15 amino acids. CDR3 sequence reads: CASSSISGGPETQYF. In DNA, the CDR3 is TGTGCCAGCAGCTCCATTTCGGGAGGGCCCGAGACCCAGTACTTC.

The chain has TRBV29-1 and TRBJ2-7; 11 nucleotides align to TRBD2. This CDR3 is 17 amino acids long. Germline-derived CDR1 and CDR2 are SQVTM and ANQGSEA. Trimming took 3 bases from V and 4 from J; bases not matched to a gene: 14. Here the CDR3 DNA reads TGCAGCGTTGAGGAGGGATCTACTAGCGGGAGTGGGTACGAGCAGTACTTC. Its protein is CSVEEGSTSGSGYEQYF.

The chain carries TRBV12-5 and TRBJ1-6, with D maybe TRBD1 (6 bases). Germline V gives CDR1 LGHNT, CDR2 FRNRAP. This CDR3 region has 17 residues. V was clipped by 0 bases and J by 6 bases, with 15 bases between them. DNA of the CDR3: TGTGCTAGTGGTTTGGTTCAGGGGAACTCCCTTAATTCACCCCTCCACTTT. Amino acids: CASGLVQGNSLNSPLHF.

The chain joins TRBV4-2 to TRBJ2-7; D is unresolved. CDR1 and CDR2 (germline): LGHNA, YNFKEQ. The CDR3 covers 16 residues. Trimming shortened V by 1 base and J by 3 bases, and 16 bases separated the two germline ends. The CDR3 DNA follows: TGTGCCAGCAGCCAAGGTACGGCGGCACAAATCTACGAGCAGTACTTC. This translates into CASSQGTAAQIYEQYF.

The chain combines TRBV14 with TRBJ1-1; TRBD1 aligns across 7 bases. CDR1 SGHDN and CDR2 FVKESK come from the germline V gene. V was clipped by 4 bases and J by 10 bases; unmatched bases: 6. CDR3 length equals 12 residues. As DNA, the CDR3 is TGTGCCAGCAGCCTCGACAGGGTTCTAGCTTTCTTT. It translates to CASSLDRVLAFF. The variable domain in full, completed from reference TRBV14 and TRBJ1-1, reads EAGVTQFPSHSVIEKGQTVTLRCDPISGHDNLYWYRRVMGKEIKFLLHFVKESKQDESGMPNNRFLAERTGGTYSTLKVQPAELEDSGVYFCASSLDRVLAFFGQGTRLTVV.

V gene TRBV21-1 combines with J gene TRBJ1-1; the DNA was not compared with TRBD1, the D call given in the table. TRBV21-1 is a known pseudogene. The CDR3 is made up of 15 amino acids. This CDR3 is CASSKGVGGNTEAFF. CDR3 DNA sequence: TGTGCCAGCAGCAAAGGGGTAGGGGGGAACACTGAAGCTTTCTTT.

As DNA, the CDR3 is TGCGCCAGCAGCTTTAGGGCGGGAGTAGGCACAGATACGCAGTATTTT. Translating gives CASSFRAGVGTDTQYF. This chain uses TRBV5-1 with TRBJ2-3; 7 bases are shared with TRBD2. Germline loops: CDR1 SGHRS, CDR2 YFSETQ. The V and J ends lost 2 bases and 1 base, in that order; junction bases with no gene match: 7. The CDR3 extends over 16 amino acids.

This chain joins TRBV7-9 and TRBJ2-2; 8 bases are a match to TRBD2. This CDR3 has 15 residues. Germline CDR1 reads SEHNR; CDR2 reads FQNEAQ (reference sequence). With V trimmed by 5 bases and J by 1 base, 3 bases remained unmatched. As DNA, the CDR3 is TGTGCCAGCAGCAATAGCGGGATGAACACCGGGGAGCTGTTTTTT. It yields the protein CASSNSGMNTGELFF.

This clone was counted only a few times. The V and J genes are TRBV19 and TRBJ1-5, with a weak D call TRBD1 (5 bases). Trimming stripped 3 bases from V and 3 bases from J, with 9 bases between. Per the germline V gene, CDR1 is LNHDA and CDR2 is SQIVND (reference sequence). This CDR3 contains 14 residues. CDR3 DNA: TGTGCCAGTAGTATTCCCAGGGTCAATCAGCCCCAGCATTTT. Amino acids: CASSIPRVNQPQHF.

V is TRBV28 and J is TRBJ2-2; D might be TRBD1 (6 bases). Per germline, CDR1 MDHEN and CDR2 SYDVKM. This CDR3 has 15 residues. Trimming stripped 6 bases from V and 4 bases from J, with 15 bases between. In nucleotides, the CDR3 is TGTGCCAGCAGACCCGGGACATTGGTCACCGGGGAGCTGTTTTTT. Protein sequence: CASRPGTLVTGELFF.

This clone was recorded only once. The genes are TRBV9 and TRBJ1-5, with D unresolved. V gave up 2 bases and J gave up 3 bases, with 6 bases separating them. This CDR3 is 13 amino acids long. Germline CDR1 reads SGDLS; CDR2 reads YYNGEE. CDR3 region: CASSVGDNQPQHF. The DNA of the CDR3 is TGTGCCAGCAGCGTGGGAGACAATCAGCCCCAGCATTTT.

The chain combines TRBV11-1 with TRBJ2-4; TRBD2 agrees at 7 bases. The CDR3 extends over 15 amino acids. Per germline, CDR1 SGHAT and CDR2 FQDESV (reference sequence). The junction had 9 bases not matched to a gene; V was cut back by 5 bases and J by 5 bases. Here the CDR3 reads CASSKGAGVENIQYF. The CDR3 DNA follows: TGTGCCAGCAGCAAAGGGGCGGGAGTGGAAAACATTCAGTACTTC.

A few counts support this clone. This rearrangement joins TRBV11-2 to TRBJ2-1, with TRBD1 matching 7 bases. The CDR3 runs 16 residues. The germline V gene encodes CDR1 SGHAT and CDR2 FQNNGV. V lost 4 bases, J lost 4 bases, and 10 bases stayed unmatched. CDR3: CASSSPGQTPYNEQFF. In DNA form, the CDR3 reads TGTGCCAGCAGCTCCCCGGGACAGACTCCTTACAATGAGCAGTTCTTC.

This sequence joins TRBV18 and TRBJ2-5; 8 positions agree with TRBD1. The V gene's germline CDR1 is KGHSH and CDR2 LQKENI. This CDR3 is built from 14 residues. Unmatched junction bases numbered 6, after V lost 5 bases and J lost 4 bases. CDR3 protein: CASSWQGARETQYF. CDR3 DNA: TGTGCCAGCTCATGGCAGGGGGCAAGAGAGACCCAGTACTTC.

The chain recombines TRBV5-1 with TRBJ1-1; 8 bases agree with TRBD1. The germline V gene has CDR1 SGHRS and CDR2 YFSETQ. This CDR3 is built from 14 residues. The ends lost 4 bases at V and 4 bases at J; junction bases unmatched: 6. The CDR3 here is CASSLDGQGTEAFF. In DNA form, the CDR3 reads TGCGCCAGCAGCCTCGACGGACAGGGCACTGAAGCTTTCTTT.

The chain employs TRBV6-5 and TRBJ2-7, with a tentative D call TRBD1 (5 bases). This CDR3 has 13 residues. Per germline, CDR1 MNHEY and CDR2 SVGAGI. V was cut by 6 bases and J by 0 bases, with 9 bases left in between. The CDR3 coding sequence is TGTGCCAGCAGGGACATATTCTCCTACGAGCAGTACTTC. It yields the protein CASRDIFSYEQYF.

For the CDR3, the DNA is TGTGCCAGCAGCTTATCCAGCGGGGTAAACTACGAGCAGTACTTC. Translating gives CASSLSSGVNYEQYF. This chain joins TRBV7-9 and TRBJ2-7, with TRBD2 matching over 7 bases. Germline V gene data show CDR1 as SEHNR and CDR2 as FQNEAQ (reference sequence). Unmatched junction bases numbered 7, after V lost 2 bases and J lost 3 bases. The CDR3 consists of 15 residues.

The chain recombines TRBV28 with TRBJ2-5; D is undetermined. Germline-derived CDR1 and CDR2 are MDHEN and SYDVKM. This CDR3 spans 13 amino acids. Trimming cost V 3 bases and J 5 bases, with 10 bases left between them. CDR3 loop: CASSFPSMETQYF. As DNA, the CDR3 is TGTGCCAGCAGTTTCCCTAGTATGGAGACCCAGTACTTC. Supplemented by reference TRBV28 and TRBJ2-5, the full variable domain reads DVKVTQSSRYLVKRTGEKVFLECVQDMDHENMFWYRQDPGLGLRLIYFSYDVKMKEKGDIPEGYSVSREKKERFSLILESASTNQTSMYLCASSFPSMETQYFGPGTRLLVL.